This TCR beta chain was sequenced in a study of T cell repertoires in cytomegalovirus infection. Turning to the study itself: CMV infection together with matching HLA type was indicated by public TCR beta signatures.

TCRdb reanalysed the reads using MiXCR and keeps one entry per CDR3 protein. This sample has hundreds of thousands of distinct CDR3 sequences; 35% to 45% occur once, and the top ten carry under 3%. Study conclusions and caveats: Adding up the frequency of public TCR beta families identified people who carried CMV plus the relevant HLA. In two of eight donors, the top clonotype was HLA-C-restricted CMV-specific.

Of note for this clonotype: The antigen is undetermined.

This CDR3 has 13 residues. The ends lost 0 bases at V and 13 bases at J; junction bases unmatched: 9. The V gene's germline CDR1 is SGHKS and CDR2 YYEKEE (reference sequence). This receptor was identified in a human donor in good health (CMV status not recorded). Some clones in this sample may be carry-over from other donors' samples. The specimen sequenced was PBMCs. The chain has TRBV5-5 and TRBJ2-5; 7 bases agree with TRBD1. The CDR3 loop reads CASSLGQGGLLYF. Here the CDR3 DNA reads TGTGCCAGCAGCTTGGGACAGGGTGGCCTCTTGTACTTC. Filled out from reference TRBV5-5 and TRBJ2-5, the complete variable domain reads DAGVTQSPTHLIKTRGQQVTLRCSPISGHKSVSWYQQVLGQGPQFIFQYYEKEERGRGNFPDRFSARQFPNYSSELNVNALLLGDSALYLCASSLGQGGLLYFGPGTRLLVL.